One sample yielded the 4 T cell receptor beta chains listed below, sequenced in a study of blood T cells in healthy people across ages. Primed by a sample-barcoded 5' primer and a J-beta primer mix, a second PCR proceeded for roughly 6 to 12 cycles. TCRdb passed the 5' RACE reads through MiXCR, listing each CDR3 protein once. The sample contains about 1 million distinct CDR3 sequences, less than 50% of which appear only once. Material for sequencing was blood. These receptors came from a woman between 55 and 75 years old in good health.

The V and J genes are TRBV6-6 and TRBJ1-5; the D gene is possibly TRBD1 (5 bases). Germline CDR1 is MNHNY and CDR2 is SVGAGI (reference sequence). Trimming removed 2 bases from V and 2 bases from J, with 10 bases in between. The CDR3 is 15 residues long. CDR3 DNA: TGTGCCAGCAGTTACGGTGTAGGGGGCAATCAGCCCCAGCATTTT. Amino acids: CASSYGVGGNQPQHF.

The genes are TRBV18 and TRBJ2-4, with unresolved D. The J call is uncertain, as TRBJ2-7 better fits the DNA end. The CDR3 covers 17 residues. Germline CDR1 is KGHSH and CDR2 is LQKENI. CDR3 sequence: CASSPRVSPEGAYEQYF. In DNA, the CDR3 is TGTGCCAGCTCACCACGAGTTAGTCCCGAAGGCGCCTACGAGCAGTACTTC.

In this sample, this clonotype turned up many times. The CDR3 DNA sequence: TGCAGTGTCGGGGCTAGCGGGCCGGGCACAGATACGCAGTATTTT. Translation: CSVGASGPGTDTQYF. The chain has TRBV20-1 and TRBJ2-3, with TRBD2 matching 8 bases. The germline gives CDR1 DFQATT, CDR2 SNEGSKA (reference sequence). CDR3 length: 15 amino acids. J lost 1 base, V lost 7 bases, and 10 bases had no gene match.

As regards this clonotype: It may be a read error: a sequence one base away is much more abundant. The rearrangement uses TRBV7-2 and TRBJ2-5; either TRBD1 or TRBD2 may fit D (5 bases each). CDR3 length: 20 residues. V lost 0 bases to trimming and J lost 5 bases, with 28 bases between them. CDR1 SGHTA and CDR2 FQGNSA come from the germline V gene. The CDR3 region is CASSLAYPGRGIFSLETQYF. In DNA form, the CDR3 reads TGTGCCAGCAGCTTAGCGTATCCGGGACGGGGAATTTTTAGTCTGGAGACCCAGTACTTC.